This TCR beta chain was sequenced during a study of blood T cell repertoires in COVID-19 (dated by TCRdb to about 2020). Background for the entire study: Samples from collaborators originated in the United States, Italy and Spain and spanned both the acute and convalescent phases of COVID-19. The prospective study material was composed of cDNA or gDNA derived from T cells, B-cell-depleted T cells, or PBMCs. The dataset comprised deeply sampled blood TCRbeta repertoires from subjects exposed to, actively infected with, or recovered from COVID-19. The repertoires were made available in a free public database intended to serve as a resource for research on the immune response to SARS-CoV-2. The samples were drawn from the first 160 participants of the ongoing ImmuneRACE study and from 1,254 subjects provided by 6 global collaborators. The sample metadata nearly always contained a de-identified subject ID, COVID-19 status, age in years and sex. Where available, HLA class I and class II types were obtained from metadata supplied by the sample provider rather than from assay-based typing. Overall results and qualifications from the work: Clinical and demographic metadata were provided uncurated, with the amount varying by source and participant.

V trim: 6 bases; J trim: 1 base; unmatched bases: 5. The CDR3 runs 15 residues from the cysteine to the phenylalanine. The sequence is cut down to CDR3 DNA, 45 bases in frame from base 1. The germline V gene yields SGHTA for CDR1 and FQGNSA for CDR2. TCRbeta CDR3 regions were amplified from genomic DNA by means of the immunoSEQ Assay, a bias-controlled multiplex PCR. As for how the authors treated the data: Within the assay, amplification of reference gene primers was used to estimate how many nucleated cells each sample contained. To quantify the absolute abundance of each unique TCRbeta CDR3 rearrangement, sequence reads were collapsed and filtered. Productive Simpson clonality was computed per sample as the square root of Simpson's diversity index over productive rearrangements. TCRdb holds this immuneACCESS table with in-frame rearrangements only. Some clones are missing; in checked studies, unresolved V genes explain under half, and the rest has no known cause. V and J calls and clone size are copied from that table; D and trimming were computed from the DNA. The sample data list 120,000 to 150,000 clones, and around nine tenths of these were observed just once. The ten largest clones capture more than 6.5% of the sample.

This clone was seen only once. Its antigen has not been determined. No much larger clonotype is one base removed from it; base qualities were not supplied. Whole blood was collected in K2EDTA tubes by collaborating institutions according to the institutions' own protocols. For TCRbeta analysis, collaborators shipped samples in one of three forms: frozen whole blood, isolated PBMCs, or DNA extracted from either of those sample types. The chain couples TRBV7-2 to TRBJ2-1; 8 nucleotides in the junction match TRBD2. Sequencing used peripheral blood. The TCR comes from a woman aged 45-60 years with active or convalescent COVID-19. The CDR3 has the sequence CASSSGTTSYNEQFF. The DNA is TGTGCCAGCAGTAGCGGGACGACATCCTACAATGAGCAGTTCTTC.